These 2 T cell receptor beta chains were sequenced from one sample in a study of monozygotic twins with inflammatory bowel disease. No DNA is given; TCRdb re-called the 5' RACE reads and lists each CDR3 protein once. This table holds 400,000 to 500,000 distinct CDR3 sequences. Sequencing was carried out using blood. The receptors here all came from a human donor with ulcerative colitis or Crohn's disease, or a healthy co-twin of an affected twin (not recorded which).

This chain links TRBV10-1 with TRBJ2-3; TCRdb indicates TRBD2, and absent DNA this call remains unverified. Germline loops: CDR1 WNHNN, CDR2 SYGVQD (reference sequence). This CDR3 has 15 residues. CDR3 protein: CASSEGGGASPTQYF.

The chain carries TRBV7-9 and TRBJ2-1; TCRdb indicates TRBD2, and absent DNA this call remains unverified. This CDR3 has 15 amino acids. CDR1 is SEHNR, CDR2 FQNEAQ, per germline (reference sequence). The CDR3 loop reads CASSPGLAEMDEQFF. Filled out from reference TRBV7-9 and TRBJ2-1, the complete variable domain reads DTGVSQNPRHKITKRGQNVTFRCDPISEHNRLYWYRQTLGQGPEFLTYFQNEAQLEKSRLLSDRFSAERPKGSFSTLEIQRTEQGDSAMYLCASSPGLAEMDEQFFGPGTRLTVL.